The rows below give T cell receptor beta chains drawn from one sample of a study of cytomegalovirus exposure and HLA in healthy donors. Measured with immunoSEQ multiplex PCR; TCRdb has only the in-frame clones, and not every one. The sample lists under 250,000 clones, roughly 81% occurring once. The sequenced sample consisted of PBMCs. Receptors originate from a girl between 2 and 10 years old in good health and CMV-seronegative. CDR3s include the opening cysteine and the closing phenylalanine or tryptophan. The order of the fields is CDR3 length, J gene, clone size, V gene, D gene, CDR3 DNA, CDR3 protein. The D gene is left open where the match is weak. Size is omitted from some rows. Given values are once, few, many or a class for expanded clones.

13,TRBJ1-5,-,TRBV7-9,-,TGTGCCAGCGGCATATCCCCTGATCAGCCCCAGCATTTT,CASGISPDQPQHF
16,TRBJ1-1,once,TRBV29-1,TRBD1,TGCAGCGTTGGGGGGACAGGAGAACTACCAAACACTGAAGCTTTCTTT,CSVGGTGELPNTEAFF
14,TRBJ2-7,-,TRBV6-6,TRBD1,TGTGCCAGCAGTTACACAGGGGGCTTCTACGAGCAGTACTTC,CASSYTGGFYEQYF
12,TRBJ2-1,-,TRBV5-1,TRBD1,TGCGCCAGCAGCTTACAGGGGGGTGAGCAGTTCTTC,CASSLQGGEQFF
16,TRBJ2-7,-,TRBV4-2,TRBD2,TGTGCCAGCAGCCCAGCCACTAGCGGGTCCTCCTACGAGCAGTACTTC,CASSPATSGSSYEQYF
16,TRBJ2-5,-,TRBV7-3,TRBD2,TGTGCCAGCAGCTTAACCGGGGGGGGGTCTCAAGAGACCCAGTACTTC,CASSLTGGGSQETQYF
12,TRBJ2-5,-,TRBV10-3,TRBD2,TGTGCCATCGGGACTAACCAAGAGACCCAGTACTTC,CAIGTNQETQYF
16,TRBJ2-3,-,TRBV7-6,-,TGTGCCAGCAGCCTCCTAGCGAGAGGGAGCACAGATACGCAGTATTTT,CASSLLARGSTDTQYF
14,TRBJ1-2,-,TRBV6-1,-,TGTGCCAGCAGTGAAGCACTGGGGCTCTATGGCTACACCTTC,CASSEALGLYGYTF
14,TRBJ1-2,-,TRBV19,TRBD1,TGTGCCAGTAGTATAGATGTTACAGGGGGTGGCTACACCTTC,CASSIDVTGGGYTF
15,TRBJ2-7,-,TRBV30,-,TGTGCCTGGAGCGGTGAGACAGGAATAGTTTACGAGCAGTACTTC,CAWSGETGIVYEQYF
18,TRBJ2-7,-,TRBV11-3,TRBD2,TGTGCCAGCAGCTTTTCGCCGAGGGACGGGAGGAGCTCCTACGAGCAGTACTTC,CASSFSPRDGRSSYEQYF
15,TRBJ1-3,-,TRBV7-3,-,TGTGCCAGCAGCCCGACGGGAACCTCTGGAAACACCATATATTTT,CASSPTGTSGNTIYF
15,TRBJ2-3,-,TRBV9,TRBD2,TGTGCCAGCAGCGTTACTAGCGGAAGCACAGATACGCAGTATTTT,CASSVTSGSTDTQYF
19,TRBJ2-6,-,TRBV4-1,TRBD1,TGCGCCAGCAGCCAAGAAGTGACAGGGACGGTATCTGGGGCCAACGTCCTGACTTTC,CASSQEVTGTVSGANVLTF
16,TRBJ2-7,-,TRBV5-4,TRBD2,TGTGCCAGCAGCTTGGCCACGGGGGGAGGGCCAGTCGAGCAGTACTTC,CASSLATGGGPVEQYF
14,TRBJ2-7,-,TRBV27,-,TGTGCCAGCAGTTCGGGACTCAACTCCTACGAGCAGTACTTC,CASSSGLNSYEQYF
12,TRBJ1-5,-,TRBV30,-,TGTGCCTGGAGTGTCCTCAATCAGCCCCAGCATTTT,CAWSVLNQPQHF
16,TRBJ2-5,-,TRBV6-5,TRBD2,TGTGCCAGCAGTTCCCCTAGCGGGGGGCACCAAGAGACCCAGTACTTC,CASSSPSGGHQETQYF
15,TRBJ2-3,-,TRBV10-2,TRBD2,TGCGCCAGCGGGGAGACTAGCGGGAGTTCAGATACGCAGTATTTT,CASGETSGSSDTQYF
15,TRBJ1-6,-,TRBV6-5,TRBD1,TGTGCCAGCAGGGCGACGACAGGGATAGATTCACCCCTCCACTTT,CASRATTGIDSPLHF
12,TRBJ1-2,-,TRBV28,TRBD1,TGTGCCAGCAGGGGGACAGGGGAAGGCTACACCTTC,CASRGTGEGYTF
13,TRBJ2-1,-,TRBV7-9,TRBD1,TGTGCCAGCAGCTTAGGACAGGGCAATGAGCAGTTCTTC,CASSLGQGNEQFF
11,TRBJ1-1,-,TRBV6-5,TRBD1,TGTGCCAGCAGAGGACAGGCCGGAGCTTTCTTT,CASRGQAGAFF
14,TRBJ2-3,-,TRBV7-6,-,TGTGCCAGCAGCTTAGGAGCTGAGGGAGATACGCAGTATTTT,CASSLGAEGDTQYF
14,TRBJ2-7,-,TRBV7-9,-,TGTGCCAGCAGCCTTGCGGGGAACTCCTACGAGCAGTACTTC,CASSLAGNSYEQYF
15,TRBJ2-3,-,TRBV9,-,TGTGCCAGCAGCGTAGGAGTAGCGCGCGCAGATACGCAGTATTTT,CASSVGVARADTQYF
14,TRBJ1-2,-,TRBV5-8,-,TGTGCCAGCAGCCTACGACGCGGGCTCTATGGCTACACCTTC,CASSLRRGLYGYTF
14,TRBJ1-5,-,TRBV5-8,TRBD1,TGTGCCAGCAGCCCAGACAGGGGGCGCGAGGCCCAGCATTTT,CASSPDRGREAQHF
14,TRBJ2-1,-,TRBV11-2,-,TGTGCCAGCAGCCTCGAAGCGGGCTACAATGAGCAGTTCTTC,CASSLEAGYNEQFF
16,TRBJ2-2,-,TRBV12-5,TRBD2,TGTGCTAGTGGTTTCGGACTAGCGGGTAACACCGGGGAGCTGTTTTTT,CASGFGLAGNTGELFF
15,TRBJ2-7,once,TRBV7-8,TRBD1,TGTGCCAGCAGCCTGAGCCGGGACAGACCCTACGAGCAGTACTTC,CASSLSRDRPYEQYF
19,TRBJ1-2,-,TRBV5-6,-,TGTGCCAGCAGCTTGTTTTTTGGTCCTGGCAACAGGGTTCCCTATGGCTACACCTTC,CASSLFFGPGNRVPYGYTF
16,TRBJ2-6,-,TRBV19,-,TGTGCCAGTAGCAGCCCATCAGAGGCTGGGGCCAACGTCCTGACTTTC,CASSSPSEAGANVLTF
14,TRBJ2-5,-,TRBV7-8,-,TGTGCCAGCAGCTTAGAGGCCGGGGAAGAGACCCAGTACTTC,CASSLEAGEETQYF
18,TRBJ2-3,-,TRBV5-1,TRBD1,TGCGCCAGCAGCTCCCCGGGACAGCAAACCTATACCACAGATACGCAGTATTTT,CASSSPGQQTYTTDTQYF
17,TRBJ2-2,few,TRBV5-1,TRBD2,TGCGCCAGCAGCTTTGAGGCTAGCGGGAGAGGGACCGGGGAGCTGTTTTTT,CASSFEASGRGTGELFF
16,TRBJ2-7,-,TRBV6-1,-,TGTGCCAGCAGTGACCTTTCAGGGGACCCCTACTACGATCAGTACTTC,CASSDLSGDPYYDQYF
15,TRBJ1-6,-,TRBV7-9,TRBD1,TGTGCCAGCAGTTCCCAGGGGGCGGGAAATTCACCCCTCCACTTT,CASSSQGAGNSPLHF
15,TRBJ1-1,-,TRBV4-1,TRBD1,TGCGCCAGCAGCCGTTTGGGACAGATGAACACTGAAGCTTTCTTT,CASSRLGQMNTEAFF
12,TRBJ2-5,-,TRBV5-1,-,TGCGCCAGCAGCTTGCCACAAGAGACCCAGTACTTC,CASSLPQETQYF